One and the same sample provided the 28 T cell receptor beta chains below, sequenced in a study of shared clonotypes between healthy human individuals. The repertoire was sequenced with immunoSEQ multiplex PCR; TCRdb's copy has only in-frame clones and lacks some. The top ten hold roughly 0.13% of the sample, which has more than 2 million clones, approximately 94% seen once. Input material: naive CD4+ T cells sorted from blood. Subset meaning: CD45RA+ positively selected. The receptors originated from a man aged 18 to 30 in good health.

The CDR3 reads CASSQDPAGDSSNEKLFF. The CDR3 coding sequence is TGCGCCAGCAGCCAAGATCCCGCGGGGGACAGCTCTAATGAAAAACTGTTTTTT. This chain joins TRBV4-3 and TRBJ1-4, with TRBD1 identical over 7 bases. The length of the CDR3 is 18 residues. With 0 bases clipped from V and 3 bases from J, the junction kept 10 bases outside the gene matches. Germline V gene lookup returns CDR1 LGHNA and CDR2 YSLEER.

The chain combines TRBV7-9 with TRBJ1-5, with D perhaps TRBD1 (5 bases). Between the trimmed V and J ends, which lost 4 bases and 10 bases, there was a span of 17 bases. The CDR3 spans 14 residues. The V gene's germline CDR1 is SEHNR and CDR2 FQNEAQ (reference sequence). In nucleotides, the CDR3 is TGTGCCAGCAGCTCCCGGGACCGGAATACACCCCAGCATTTT. Translating it yields CASSSRDRNTPQHF.

V and J are TRBV30 and TRBJ1-3, with no clear D. Per the germline V gene, CDR1 is GTSNPN and CDR2 is SVGIG (reference sequence). This CDR3 contains 15 residues. V lost 4 bases to trimming and J lost 0 bases, with 13 bases between them. CDR3 nucleotides: TGTGCCTGGACCCCGGGATACAGCTCTGGAAACACCATATATTTT. Translating it yields CAWTPGYSSGNTIYF.

Of note for this clone: The junction departs from the called germline gene at one end, perhaps through a read error. The gene calls are TRBV7-9 and TRBJ2-1; 7 nucleotides align to TRBD2. The CDR3 is 15 residues long. Germline V CDR1 and CDR2: SEHNR, FQNEAQ (reference sequence). The CDR3 loop reads CASSLAGRSYNEQFF. Here the CDR3 DNA reads TGTGCCAGCAGTTTAGCGGGCCGCTCCTACAATGAGCAGTTCTTC.

Details on this clone: The sample has other DNA sequences that encode this CDR3 too. The chain employs TRBV2 and TRBJ1-5; no firm D call. CDR3 size: 12 residues. Germline V gene lookup returns CDR1 SNHLY and CDR2 FYNNEI. V was clipped by 2 bases and J by 7 bases, with 6 bases between them. CDR3: CASSESGQPQHF. The CDR3 DNA is TGTGCCAGCAGTGAAAGTGGGCAGCCCCAGCATTTT.

V is TRBV18 and J is TRBJ1-3; possible D gene TRBD1, 6 bases. The CDR3 runs to 13 residues. Germline assignment: CDR1 KGHSH and CDR2 LQKENI. V was clipped by 4 bases and J by 7 bases, with 11 bases between them. This CDR3 is CASSLKGENTIYF. The DNA for the CDR3 is TGTGCCAGCTCACTGAAGGGGGAGAACACCATATATTTT.

CDR3 coding DNA: TGTGCCAGCAGGATTCAGGGGCTCACAGATACGCAGTATTTT. Its translation: CASRIQGLTDTQYF. The chain is built from TRBV28 and TRBJ2-3; D may be TRBD1 (6 bases). The V gene's germline CDR1 is MDHEN and CDR2 SYDVKM. The CDR3 runs 14 residues. V was cut by 6 bases and J by 2 bases, with 12 bases left in between.

The chain employs TRBV6-5 and TRBJ1-1, with D possibly being TRBD1 (5 bases). The length of the CDR3 is 13 residues. V lost 4 bases and J 3 bases, leaving 9 bases between the germline ends. The germline V gene encodes CDR1 MNHEY and CDR2 SVGAGI. The CDR3 protein is CASSSGTYTEAFF. The CDR3 DNA follows: TGTGCCAGCAGTTCCGGGACTTACACTGAAGCTTTCTTT.

A few counts support this clone. The chain uses TRBV2 and TRBJ2-5; no firm D call. The CDR3 extends over 14 amino acids. Germline V gene data show CDR1 as SNHLY and CDR2 as FYNNEI. The V and J ends lost 10 bases and 2 bases respectively, with 17 bases between them. The CDR3 loop is CATRRSAYQETQYF. The DNA of the CDR3 is TGTGCCACCAGGCGTTCTGCGTATCAAGAGACCCAGTACTTC.

The V call is TRBV5-1, the J call TRBJ2-1, with unresolved D. V dropped 0 bases and J dropped 10 bases, with 8 bases sitting between them. The CDR3 spans 12 residues. In germline, CDR1 is SGHRS, CDR2 YFSETQ. CDR3 DNA sequence: TGCGCCAGCAGCTTGGTAGAGAAGGAGCAGTTCTTC. Protein: CASSLVEKEQFF.

J is TRBJ2-3 and V is TRBV5-1; possibly TRBD1 for D (6 bases). The V gene lost 4 bases and the J gene lost 2 bases, with 11 bases spanning the gap. Germline V gene sequence: CDR1 SGHRS, CDR2 YFSETQ. CDR3 length equals 14 residues. CDR3 DNA: TGCGCCAGCAGCATCCGGGACACCACAGATACGCAGTATTTT. This codes for CASSIRDTTDTQYF.

This chain connects TRBV6-1 to TRBJ2-7, with D hard to call. There are 11 residues in the CDR3. The V end was cut by 6 bases, the J end by 6 bases, with 9 bases between. The V gene's germline CDR1 is MNHNS and CDR2 SASEGT. As DNA, the CDR3 is TGTGCCAGCAGCCTGCGAGGCGAGCAGTACTTC. Its translation is CASSLRGEQYF.

This chain uses TRBV13 with TRBJ1-5; D remains unclear. CDR3 length: 12 residues. Germline assignment: CDR1 PRHDT and CDR2 FYEKMQ (reference sequence). Trimming removed 0 bases from V and 9 bases from J, with 6 bases in between. CDR3 sequence (DNA): TGTGCCAGCAGCTTAGGGGTGAGGCCCCAGCATTTT. Protein product: CASSLGVRPQHF.

The chain has TRBV30 and TRBJ2-4, with D perhaps TRBD2 (5 bases). CDR3 length: 14 amino acids. In germline, CDR1 is GTSNPN, CDR2 SVGIG (reference sequence). V was trimmed by 0 bases and J by 7 bases, leaving 13 bases between them. CDR3 protein: CAWSVGISGNIQYF. CDR3 nucleotide sequence: TGTGCCTGGAGTGTTGGGATATCGGGGAACATTCAGTACTTC.

The count of this clone is one. This chain uses TRBV7-9 with TRBJ2-5, with 7 bases fitting TRBD1. V lost 3 bases and J lost 2; bases outside the gene matches: 6. Germline CDR1 and CDR2: SEHNR and FQNEAQ (reference sequence). CDR3 length: 15 amino acids. CDR3 coding DNA: TGTGCCAGCAGCTTCGCGACAGGGCCTCAAGAGACCCAGTACTTC. Protein product: CASSFATGPQETQYF.

This clone came up once. The chain combines TRBV18 with TRBJ2-1; the D gene is possibly TRBD2 (6 bases). With 5 bases removed from V and 0 bases from J, the gap between germline ends came to 11 bases. CDR1 is KGHSH and CDR2 is LQKENI in the germline V gene. This CDR3 spans 15 amino acids. The CDR3 sequence is CASSSLAISYNEQFF. In DNA, the CDR3 is TGTGCCAGCTCATCACTAGCAATCTCCTACAATGAGCAGTTCTTC.

This rearrangement joins TRBV27 to TRBJ2-7; D may match TRBD1 or TRBD2 (5 bases each). CDR1 is MNHEY, CDR2 SMNVEV, per germline (reference sequence). V lost 2 bases to trimming and J lost 0 bases, with 11 bases between them. This CDR3 region has 15 residues. The CDR3 DNA sequence: TGTGCCAGCAGTTTAGACAGCGGTTCCTCCTACGAGCAGTACTTC. Translating it yields CASSLDSGSSYEQYF.

The chain couples TRBV9 to TRBJ1-6, with unresolved D. Germline V gene lookup returns CDR1 SGDLS and CDR2 YYNGEE. The CDR3 has 13 amino acids. With 3 bases removed from V and 8 bases from J, the gap between germline ends came to 9 bases. The CDR3 loop is CASSAVRDSPLHF. The DNA of the CDR3 is TGTGCCAGCAGCGCGGTTAGGGATTCACCCCTCCACTTT. Using reference TRBV9 and TRBJ1-6 for the parts outside the CDR3, the full variable domain is DSGVTQTPKHLITATGQRVTLRCSPRSGDLSVYWYQQSLDQGLQFLIQYYNGEERAKGNILERFSAQQFPDLHSELNLSSLELGDSALYFCASSAVRDSPLHFGNGTRLTVT.

The rearrangement joins TRBV28 to TRBJ2-5, with D tentatively TRBD2 (6 bases). The V end was cut by 8 bases, the J end by 4 bases, with 14 bases between. The CDR3 is made up of 13 amino acids. CDR1 is MDHEN and CDR2 is SYDVKM in the germline V gene. The CDR3 DNA sequence: TGTGCCAGCTCCGGAGGAGGGGTAGAGACCCAGTACTTC. Protein product: CASSGGGVETQYF.

This rearrangement joins TRBV6-5 to TRBJ1-1, with TRBD1 as a possible D gene (5 bases). CDR1 is MNHEY and CDR2 is SVGAGI in the germline V gene. CDR3 length equals 14 residues. V lost 4 bases and J lost 4, with 13 bases in between. The CDR3 is CASSWGGSGTEAFF. The CDR3 DNA is TGTGCCAGCAGTTGGGGGGGTTCGGGCACTGAAGCTTTCTTT.

The chain combines TRBV6-5 with TRBJ2-1; TRBD2 is a possible D gene (6 bases). Germline CDR1 reads MNHEY; CDR2 reads SVGAGI. The germline V and J ends were trimmed by 7 bases and 3 bases, with 16 bases remaining between them. The CDR3 consists of 15 residues. The CDR3 sequence: CASTRAGSIYNEQFF. CDR3 DNA: TGTGCCAGCACCCGTGCCGGGAGTATCTACAATGAGCAGTTCTTC.

The chain uses TRBV30 and TRBJ2-7; 10 bases align to TRBD1. This CDR3 contains 14 residues. V dropped 5 bases and J dropped 4; count of bases not matched to a gene: 8. Looked up from germline, CDR1 is GTSNPN and CDR2 is SVGIG (reference sequence). The CDR3 sequence: CAWEGDRGSYEQYF. Here the CDR3 DNA reads TGTGCCTGGGAAGGGGACAGGGGCAGTTACGAGCAGTACTTC.

To note about this clone: The junction departs from germline at one end; a sequencing error may be responsible. V and J are TRBV18 and TRBJ1-5; 9 bases match TRBD1. The CDR3 consists of 15 residues. CDR1 and CDR2 (germline): KGHSH, LQKENI. The CDR3 sequence is CASSPQGASYQPQHF. The CDR3 bases are TGTGCCAGCTCCCCACAGGGGGCGAGTTATCAGCCCCAGCATTTT. Looking up the rest from reference TRBV18 and TRBJ1-5 gives the full variable domain: NAGVMQNPRHLVRRRGQEARLRCSPMKGHSHVYWYRQLPEEGLKFMVYLQKENIIDESGMPKERFSAEFPKEGPSILRIQQVVRGDSAAYFCASSPQGASYQPQHFGDGTRLSIL.

The rearrangement links TRBV5-4 to TRBJ2-7; D possibly corresponds to TRBD2 (6 bases). This CDR3 is 17 amino acids long. Germline V gene sequence: CDR1 SGHNT, CDR2 YYREEE (reference sequence). V lost 4 bases and J lost 2, with 22 bases in between. The CDR3 sequence is CASSRAGFGRITYEQYF. The CDR3 DNA follows: TGTGCCAGCAGCCGAGCCGGCTTCGGGAGAATCACCTACGAGCAGTACTTC.

This clone was seen just once. The rearrangement uses TRBV18 and TRBJ2-7; 8 nucleotides agree with TRBD1. V trimming: 4 bases; J trimming: 4 bases; junction bases outside the gene matches: 6. CDR3 length: 14 residues. In germline, CDR1 is KGHSH, CDR2 LQKENI. The CDR3 reads CASSLTGGEYEQYF. CDR3 in DNA: TGTGCCAGCTCACTAACAGGGGGAGAGTACGAGCAGTACTTC.

This clone was detected only a few times. V usage is TRBV6-5 and J usage is TRBJ1-1; D uncertain. This CDR3 is 14 amino acids long. The ends were cut back, 4 bases at V and 0 bases at J, with 9 bases in the middle. The germline V gene encodes CDR1 MNHEY and CDR2 SVGAGI. CDR3 nucleotides: TGTGCCAGCAGTTCTTTACCTCTGAACACTGAAGCTTTCTTT. Translating it yields CASSSLPLNTEAFF.

The CDR3 sequence: CASSLYGGGATTQYF. Here the CDR3 DNA reads TGTGCCAGCAGCTTATATGGCGGGGGGGCTACCACGCAGTATTTT. The V and J genes are TRBV5-6 and TRBJ2-3; 9 nucleotides agree with TRBD2. The V and J ends lost 2 bases and 9 bases, in that order; junction bases with no gene match: 10. The germline V gene has CDR1 SGHDT and CDR2 YYEEEE. The CDR3 runs to 15 residues.

V is TRBV14 and J is TRBJ1-3; D might be TRBD1 (6 bases). Trimming stripped 4 bases from V and 0 bases from J, with 13 bases between. Germline loops: CDR1 SGHDN, CDR2 FVKESK. The CDR3 is made up of 16 amino acids. The CDR3 sequence: CASSLGQLFSGNTIYF. The CDR3 DNA reads as TGTGCCAGCAGCCTCGGACAGCTTTTCTCTGGAAACACCATATATTTT. The complete variable domain, with remaining parts taken from reference TRBV14 and TRBJ1-3, reads EAGVTQFPSHSVIEKGQTVTLRCDPISGHDNLYWYRRVMGKEIKFLLHFVKESKQDESGMPNNRFLAERTGGTYSTLKVQPAELEDSGVYFCASSLGQLFSGNTIYFGEGSWLTVV.